This TCR beta chain was observed in a study of blood T cell repertoires in COVID-19. About the research overall: There were acute and convalescent COVID-19 samples, and they came from the United States, Italy and Spain. T cells, B-cell-depleted T cells, or PBMCs provided the cDNA or gDNA that served as material.

Only one count was recorded for this clone. As processed by the authors: Reference gene primer amplification gave nucleated cell count estimates. Repertoires were generated with immunoSEQ multiplex PCR, while TCRdb's copy carries only in-frame clones and drops some. V and J calls and clone size are those listed in that table; D and trimming were worked out from the DNA. The sample yields a few hundred thousand clones, 70% to 90% seen once. This clonotype was sampled from a woman aged 30 to 39 who had recovered from COVID-19. The sequenced sample was peripheral blood.

This CDR3 reads CASSERGGYSYEQYF. CDR3 nucleotides: TGTGCCAGCAGTGAAAGGGGCGGTTATAGCTACGAGCAGTACTTC. The J gene is TRBJ2-7, the V gene TRBV6-1; a weak D match, TRBD1 (5 bases). The ends were cut back, 2 bases at V and 3 bases at J, with 14 bases in the middle. The CDR3 has 15 amino acids. In germline, CDR1 is MNHNS, CDR2 SASEGT.